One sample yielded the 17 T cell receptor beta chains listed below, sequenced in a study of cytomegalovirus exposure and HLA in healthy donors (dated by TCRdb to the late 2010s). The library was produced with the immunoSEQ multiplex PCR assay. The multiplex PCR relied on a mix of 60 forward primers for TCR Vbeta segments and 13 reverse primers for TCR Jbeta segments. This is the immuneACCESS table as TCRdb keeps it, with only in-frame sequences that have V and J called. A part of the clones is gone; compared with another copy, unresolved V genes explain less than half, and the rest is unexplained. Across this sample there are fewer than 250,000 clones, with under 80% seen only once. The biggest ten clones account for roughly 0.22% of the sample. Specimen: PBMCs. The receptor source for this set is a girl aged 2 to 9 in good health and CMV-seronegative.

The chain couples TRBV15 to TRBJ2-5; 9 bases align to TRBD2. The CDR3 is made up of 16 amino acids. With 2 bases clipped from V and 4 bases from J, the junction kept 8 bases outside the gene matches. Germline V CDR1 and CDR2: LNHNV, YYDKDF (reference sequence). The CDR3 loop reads CATSRTPTSGRETQYF. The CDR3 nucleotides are TGTGCCACCAGCAGAACCCCCACTAGCGGGCGAGAGACCCAGTACTTC.

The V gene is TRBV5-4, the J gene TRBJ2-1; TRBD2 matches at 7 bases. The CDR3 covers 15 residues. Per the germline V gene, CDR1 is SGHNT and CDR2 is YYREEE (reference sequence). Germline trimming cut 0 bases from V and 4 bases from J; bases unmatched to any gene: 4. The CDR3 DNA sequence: TGTGCCAGCAGCTTGGAGGCTAGCGGTTACAATGAGCAGTTCTTC. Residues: CASSLEASGYNEQFF. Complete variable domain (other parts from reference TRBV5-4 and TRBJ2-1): ETGVTQSPTHLIKTRGQQVTLRCSSQSGHNTVSWYQQALGQGPQFIFQYYREEENGRGNFPPRFSGLQFPNYSSELNVNALELDDSALYLCASSLEASGYNEQFFGPGTRLTVL.

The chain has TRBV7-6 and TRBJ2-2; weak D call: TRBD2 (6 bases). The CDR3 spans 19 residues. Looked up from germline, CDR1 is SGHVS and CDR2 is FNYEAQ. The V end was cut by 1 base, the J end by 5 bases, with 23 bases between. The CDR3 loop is CASSLGLRRVLSETGELFF. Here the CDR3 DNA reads TGTGCCAGCAGCTTAGGTCTAAGGAGGGTCCTTTCTGAAACCGGGGAGCTGTTTTTT. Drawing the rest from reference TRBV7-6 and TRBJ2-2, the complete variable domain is GAGVSQSPRYKVTKRGQDVALRCDPISGHVSLYWYRQALGQGPEFLTYFNYEAQQDKSGLPNDRFSAERPEGSISTLTIQRTEQRDSAMYRCASSLGLRRVLSETGELFFGEGSRLTVL.

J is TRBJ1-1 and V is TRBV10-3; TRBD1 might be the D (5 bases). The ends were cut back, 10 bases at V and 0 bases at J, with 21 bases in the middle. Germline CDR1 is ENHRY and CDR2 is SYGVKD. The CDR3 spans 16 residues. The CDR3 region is CATGVVLGPMNTEAFF. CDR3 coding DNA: TGTGCCACGGGGGTTGTTTTGGGTCCAATGAACACTGAAGCTTTCTTT.

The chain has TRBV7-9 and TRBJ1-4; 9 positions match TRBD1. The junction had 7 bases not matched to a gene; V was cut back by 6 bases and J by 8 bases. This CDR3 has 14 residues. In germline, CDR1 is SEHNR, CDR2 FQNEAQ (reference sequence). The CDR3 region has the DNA TGTGCCAGCAGTACAGGGGGCCTAAAGGAAAAACTGTTTTTT. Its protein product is CASSTGGLKEKLFF. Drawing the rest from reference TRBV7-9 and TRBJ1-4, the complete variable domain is DTGVSQNPRHKITKRGQNVTFRCDPISEHNRLYWYRQTLGQGPEFLTYFQNEAQLEKSRLLSDRFSAERPKGSFSTLEIQRTEQGDSAMYLCASSTGGLKEKLFFGSGTQLSVL.

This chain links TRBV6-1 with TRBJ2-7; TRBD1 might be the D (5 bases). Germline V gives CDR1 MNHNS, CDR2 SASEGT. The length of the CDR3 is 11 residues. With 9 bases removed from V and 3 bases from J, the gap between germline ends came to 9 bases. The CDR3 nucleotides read TGTGCCAGTCATACAGGCTACGAGCAGTACTTC. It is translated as CASHTGYEQYF.

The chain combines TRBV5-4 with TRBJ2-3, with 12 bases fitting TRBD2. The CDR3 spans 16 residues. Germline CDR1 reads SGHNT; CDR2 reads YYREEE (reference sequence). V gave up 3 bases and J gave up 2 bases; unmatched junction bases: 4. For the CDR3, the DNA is TGTGCCAGCAGCTATCTAGCGGGGGGGTTCACAGATACGCAGTATTTT. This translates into CASSYLAGGFTDTQYF. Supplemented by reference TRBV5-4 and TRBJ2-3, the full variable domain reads ETGVTQSPTHLIKTRGQQVTLRCSSQSGHNTVSWYQQALGQGPQFIFQYYREEENGRGNFPPRFSGLQFPNYSSELNVNALELDDSALYLCASSYLAGGFTDTQYFGPGTRLTVL.

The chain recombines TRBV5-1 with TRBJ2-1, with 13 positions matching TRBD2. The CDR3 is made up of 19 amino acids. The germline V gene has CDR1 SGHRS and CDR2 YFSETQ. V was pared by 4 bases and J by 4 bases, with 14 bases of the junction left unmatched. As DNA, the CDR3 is TGCGCCAGCAGCCGAGAACTAGCGGGGGGGCGAGATTTGTACAATGAGCAGTTCTTC. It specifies CASSRELAGGRDLYNEQFF.

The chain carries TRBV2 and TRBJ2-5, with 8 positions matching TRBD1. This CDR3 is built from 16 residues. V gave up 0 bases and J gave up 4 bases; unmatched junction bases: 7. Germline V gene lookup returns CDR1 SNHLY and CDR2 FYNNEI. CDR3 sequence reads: CASSEAQDRGRETQYF. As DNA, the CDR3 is TGTGCCAGCAGTGAAGCCCAAGACAGGGGACGAGAGACCCAGTACTTC. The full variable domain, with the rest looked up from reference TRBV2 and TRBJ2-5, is EPEVTQTPSHQVTQMGQEVILRCVPISNHLYFYWYRQILGQKVEFLVSFYNNEISEKSEIFDDQFSVERPDGSNFTLKIRSTKLEDSAMYFCASSEAQDRGRETQYFGPGTRLLVL.

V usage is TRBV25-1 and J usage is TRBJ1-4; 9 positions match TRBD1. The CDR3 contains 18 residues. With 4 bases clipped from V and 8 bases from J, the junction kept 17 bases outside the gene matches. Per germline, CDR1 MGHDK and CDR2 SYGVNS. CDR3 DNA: TGTGCCAGCAGTGGTGGGGACAGGGAGGAGGATAAGGTCGAAAAACTGTTTTTT. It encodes CASSGGDREEDKVEKLFF.

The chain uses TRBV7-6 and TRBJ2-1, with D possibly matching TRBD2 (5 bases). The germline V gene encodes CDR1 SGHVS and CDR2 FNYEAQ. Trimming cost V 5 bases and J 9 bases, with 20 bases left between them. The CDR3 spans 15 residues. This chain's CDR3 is CASSLSELVGSEQFF. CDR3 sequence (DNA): TGTGCCAGCAGCCTTAGCGAATTGGTCGGTAGTGAGCAGTTCTTC.

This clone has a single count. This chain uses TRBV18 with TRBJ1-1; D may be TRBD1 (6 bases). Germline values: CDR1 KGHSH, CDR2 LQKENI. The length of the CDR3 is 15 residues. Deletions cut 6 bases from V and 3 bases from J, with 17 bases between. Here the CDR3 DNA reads TGTGCCAGCTCCTGGGGGGGCAGCGGAGACACTGAAGCTTTCTTT. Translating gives CASSWGGSGDTEAFF.

The CDR3 reads CASSFWGQGNEKLFF. CDR3 in DNA: TGTGCCAGCAGCTTTTGGGGGCAAGGGAATGAAAAACTGTTTTTT. The gene calls are TRBV7-9 and TRBJ1-4; possible D gene TRBD1, 6 bases. Germline loops: CDR1 SEHNR, CDR2 FQNEAQ (reference sequence). Trimming took 3 bases from V and 5 from J, leaving 13 bases between them. The CDR3 runs to 15 residues. Filled out from reference TRBV7-9 and TRBJ1-4, the complete variable domain reads DTGVSQNPRHKITKRGQNVTFRCDPISEHNRLYWYRQTLGQGPEFLTYFQNEAQLEKSRLLSDRFSAERPKGSFSTLEIQRTEQGDSAMYLCASSFWGQGNEKLFFGSGTQLSVL.

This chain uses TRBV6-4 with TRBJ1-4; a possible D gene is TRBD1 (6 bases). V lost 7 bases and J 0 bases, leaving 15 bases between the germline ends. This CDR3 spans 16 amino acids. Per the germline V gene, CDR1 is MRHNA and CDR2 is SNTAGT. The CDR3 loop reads CASIRGGGATNEKLFF. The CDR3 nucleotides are TGTGCCAGCATTCGGGGAGGGGGAGCAACTAATGAAAAACTGTTTTTT.

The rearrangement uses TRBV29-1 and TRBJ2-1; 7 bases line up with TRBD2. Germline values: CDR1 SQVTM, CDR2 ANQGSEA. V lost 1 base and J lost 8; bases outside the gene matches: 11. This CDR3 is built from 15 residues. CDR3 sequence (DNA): TGCAGCGTTGAAGTGGCGGGAGAAGTTGGATATGAGCAGTTCTTC. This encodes CSVEVAGEVGYEQFF.

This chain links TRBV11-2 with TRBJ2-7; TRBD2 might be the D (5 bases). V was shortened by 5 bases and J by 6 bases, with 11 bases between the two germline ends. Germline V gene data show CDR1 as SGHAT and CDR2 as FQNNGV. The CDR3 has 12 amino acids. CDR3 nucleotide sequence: TGTGCCAGCAGCATCCGGACTCCCGAGCAGTACTTC. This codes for CASSIRTPEQYF.

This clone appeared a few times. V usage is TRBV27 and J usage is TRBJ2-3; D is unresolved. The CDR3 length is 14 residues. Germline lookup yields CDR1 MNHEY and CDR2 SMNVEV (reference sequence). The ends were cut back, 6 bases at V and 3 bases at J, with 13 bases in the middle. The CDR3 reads CASRRLRQTDTQYF. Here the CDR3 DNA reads TGTGCCAGCAGGCGACTGAGGCAGACAGATACGCAGTATTTT.